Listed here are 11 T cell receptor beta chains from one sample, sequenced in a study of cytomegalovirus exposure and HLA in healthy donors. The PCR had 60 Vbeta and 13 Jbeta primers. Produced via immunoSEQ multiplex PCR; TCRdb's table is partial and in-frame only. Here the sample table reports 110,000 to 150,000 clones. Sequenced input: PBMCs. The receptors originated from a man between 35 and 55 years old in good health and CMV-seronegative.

CDR3 coding DNA: TGTGCCAGTAGTGCCTTCGGGGGGGCCGTAGATACGCAGTATTTT. It codes for CASSAFGGAVDTQYF. This sequence joins TRBV19 and TRBJ2-3, with 8 bases matching TRBD2. Germline CDR1 is LNHDA and CDR2 is SQIVND (reference sequence). The V gene end was trimmed by 5 bases and the J gene end by 5 bases; junction bases not matched to a gene: 9. This CDR3 contains 15 residues.

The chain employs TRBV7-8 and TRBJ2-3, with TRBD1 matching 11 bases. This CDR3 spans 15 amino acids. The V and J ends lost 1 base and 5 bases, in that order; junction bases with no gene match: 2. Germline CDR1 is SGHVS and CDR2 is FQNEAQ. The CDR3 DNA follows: TGTGCCAGCAGCTTAGGGGACAGGGGGATAGATACGCAGTATTTT. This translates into CASSLGDRGIDTQYF.

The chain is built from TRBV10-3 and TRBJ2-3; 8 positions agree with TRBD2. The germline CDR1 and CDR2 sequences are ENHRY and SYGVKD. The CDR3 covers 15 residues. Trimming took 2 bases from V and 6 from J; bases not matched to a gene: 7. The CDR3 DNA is TGTGCCATCAGTGAGGGACTAGCAAATCAGGATACGCAGTATTTT. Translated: CAISEGLANQDTQYF.

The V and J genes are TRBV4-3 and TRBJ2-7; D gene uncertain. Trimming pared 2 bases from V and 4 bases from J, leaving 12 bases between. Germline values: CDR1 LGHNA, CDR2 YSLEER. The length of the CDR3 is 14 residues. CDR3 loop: CASSQKYSPYEQYF. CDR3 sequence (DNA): TGCGCCAGCAGCCAAAAGTACAGTCCTTACGAGCAGTACTTC.

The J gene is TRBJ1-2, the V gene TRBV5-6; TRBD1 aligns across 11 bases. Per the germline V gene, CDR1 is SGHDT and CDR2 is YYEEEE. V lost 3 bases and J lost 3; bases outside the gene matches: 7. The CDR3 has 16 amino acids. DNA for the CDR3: TGTGCCAGCAGCTCTGGACAGGGGGCTTGGGACTATGGCTACACCTTC. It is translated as CASSSGQGAWDYGYTF.

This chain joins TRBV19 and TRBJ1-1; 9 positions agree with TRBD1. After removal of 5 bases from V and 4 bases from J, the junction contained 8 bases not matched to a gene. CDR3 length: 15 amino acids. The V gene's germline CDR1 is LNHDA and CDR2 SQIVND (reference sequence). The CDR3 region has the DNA TGTGCCAGTAGTCTCGGGACAGGGCTCCGCACTGAAGCTTTCTTT. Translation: CASSLGTGLRTEAFF.

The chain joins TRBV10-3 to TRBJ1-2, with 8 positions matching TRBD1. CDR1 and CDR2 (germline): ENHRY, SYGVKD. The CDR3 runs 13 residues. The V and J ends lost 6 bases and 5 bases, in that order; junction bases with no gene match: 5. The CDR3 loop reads CAIRRGQEYGYTF. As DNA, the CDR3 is TGTGCCATCAGGCGGGGACAGGAGTATGGCTACACCTTC.

CDR3 loop: CASSQVLAMNTEAFF. The CDR3 DNA sequence: TGTGCCAGCAGCCAAGTTTTGGCCATGAACACTGAAGCTTTCTTT. The gene calls are TRBV14 and TRBJ1-1, with D unresolved. V gave up 1 base and J gave up 0 bases, with 9 bases separating them. The CDR3 is 15 residues long. The germline V gene has CDR1 SGHDN and CDR2 FVKESK.

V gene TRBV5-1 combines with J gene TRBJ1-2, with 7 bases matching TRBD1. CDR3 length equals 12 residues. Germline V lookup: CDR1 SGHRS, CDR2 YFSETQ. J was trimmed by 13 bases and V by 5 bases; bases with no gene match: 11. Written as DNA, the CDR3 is TGCGCCAGCAGTAGGGACAGCATCTCGGCCACCTTC. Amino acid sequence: CASSRDSISATF. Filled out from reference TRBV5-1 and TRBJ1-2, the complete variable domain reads KAGVTQTPRYLIKTRGQQVTLSCSPISGHRSVSWYQQTPGQGLQFLFEYFSETQRNKGNFPGRFSGRQFSNSRSEMNVSTLELGDSALYLCASSRDSISATFGSGTRLTVV.

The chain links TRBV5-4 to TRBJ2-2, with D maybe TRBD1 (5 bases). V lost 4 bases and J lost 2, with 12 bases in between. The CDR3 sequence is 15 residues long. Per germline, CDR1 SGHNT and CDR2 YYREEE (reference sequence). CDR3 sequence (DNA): TGTGCCAGCAGCATCGCCAGGGCAAACACCGGGGAGCTGTTTTTT. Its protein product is CASSIARANTGELFF.

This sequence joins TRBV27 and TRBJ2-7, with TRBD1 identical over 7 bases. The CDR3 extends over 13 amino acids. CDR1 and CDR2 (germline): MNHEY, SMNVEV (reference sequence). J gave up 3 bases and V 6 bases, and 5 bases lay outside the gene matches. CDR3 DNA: TGTGCCAGCAGACCTAACAGGGGCTACGAGCAGTACTTC. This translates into CASRPNRGYEQYF.